This T cell receptor (beta chain) came from a study of blood T cells in healthy people across ages. Study findings and constraints: Per-million-T-cell TCR beta diversity fell roughly linearly with age. The CMV status of each donor remained undetermined, and this could have confounded shifts in expanded clonotypes.

It was with a sample-barcoded 5' primer and a J-beta primer mix that a second PCR of roughly 7 to 12 cycles was run. TCRdb re-derived calls from the 5' RACE reads in MiXCR, one entry per CDR3 protein. The sample shows fewer than 2 million distinct CDR3 sequences, 35% to 50% of them seen only once. Each donor had around 11 milliliters of peripheral blood drawn. On this clonotype: Its target is not known.

Germline V gives CDR1 SEHNR, CDR2 FQNEAQ (reference sequence). The CDR3 has 13 residues. V lost 0 bases, J lost 6 bases, and 8 bases lay in between. Source material: blood. The clonotype originates from a human donor in good health. The chain employs TRBV7-9 and TRBJ2-5; D ambiguous. CDR3 loop: CASSLAVGQTQYF. The CDR3 region has the DNA TGTGCCAGCAGCTTAGCAGTCGGGCAGACCCAGTACTTC.